The 21 T cell receptor beta chains presented below share a single source sample, sequenced in a study of blood T cell repertoires in COVID-19. The data were produced by immunoSEQ multiplex PCR, yet TCRdb's version contains in-frame clones alone and is incomplete. This sample yields 310,000 or so clones, of which 80% to 95% are seen a single time; approximately 2% belongs to the top ten. Input material: peripheral blood. Source of these receptors: a woman aged 25 to 39 with COVID-19, enrolled during active disease.

This clone turned up a few times. The V and J genes are TRBV5-6 and TRBJ1-1, with D perhaps TRBD1 (6 bases). The CDR3 is made up of 14 amino acids. V gave up 0 bases and J gave up 5 bases, with 11 bases separating them. Germline lookup yields CDR1 SGHDT and CDR2 YYEEEE. The CDR3 is CASSLATGKTEAFF. As DNA, the CDR3 is TGTGCCAGCAGCTTGGCCACAGGGAAAACTGAAGCTTTCTTT. Full variable domain (missing parts from reference TRBV5-6 and TRBJ1-1): DAGVTQSPTHLIKTRGQQVTLRCSPKSGHDTVSWYQQALGQGPQFIFQYYEEEERQRGNFPDRFSGHQFPNYSSELNVNALLLGDSALYLCASSLATGKTEAFFGQGTRLTVV.

The chain recombines TRBV19 with TRBJ1-5; 8 nucleotides line up with TRBD1. Germline V gene sequence: CDR1 LNHDA, CDR2 SQIVND (reference sequence). V was pared by 5 bases and J by 3 bases, with 6 bases of the junction left unmatched. This CDR3 is 15 amino acids long. CDR3 in DNA: TGTGCCAGTAGTCCGGGACAGGTAAACAATCAGCCCCAGCATTTT. Amino acids: CASSPGQVNNQPQHF. Full variable domain (remainder filled in from reference TRBV19 and TRBJ1-5): DGGITQSPKYLFRKEGQNVTLSCEQNLNHDAMYWYRQDPGQGLRLIYYSQIVNDFQKGDIAEGYSVSREKKESFPLTVTSAQKNPTAFYLCASSPGQVNNQPQHFGDGTRLSIL.

The rearrangement joins TRBV9 to TRBJ2-1; TRBD2 is a possible D gene (6 bases). Per the germline V gene, CDR1 is SGDLS and CDR2 is YYNGEE. The V gene lost 0 bases and the J gene lost 4 bases, with 11 bases spanning the gap. This CDR3 is 15 amino acids long. The CDR3 sequence: CASSVGLVHYNEQFF. CDR3 DNA sequence: TGTGCCAGCAGCGTAGGACTAGTTCATTACAATGAGCAGTTCTTC.

The V gene is TRBV5-1, the J gene TRBJ1-2; no clear D. Germline V gives CDR1 SGHRS, CDR2 YFSETQ. The V gene lost 4 bases and the J gene lost 3 bases, with 16 bases spanning the gap. The CDR3 is 15 residues long. The CDR3 DNA sequence: TGCGCCAGCAGCCGTGCAGGCGAGTCGGACTATGGCTACACCTTC. It codes for CASSRAGESDYGYTF. Filled out from reference TRBV5-1 and TRBJ1-2, the complete variable domain reads KAGVTQTPRYLIKTRGQQVTLSCSPISGHRSVSWYQQTPGQGLQFLFEYFSETQRNKGNFPGRFSGRQFSNSRSEMNVSTLELGDSALYLCASSRAGESDYGYTFGSGTRLTVV.

V usage is TRBV5-1 and J usage is TRBJ1-2; the D is unclear. Germline V lookup: CDR1 SGHRS, CDR2 YFSETQ. CDR3 size: 15 residues. Trimming took 3 bases from V and 0 from J, leaving 12 bases between them. The CDR3 reads CASSSLDRTNYGYTF. The CDR3, as DNA: TGCGCCAGCAGCTCCCTAGATAGGACTAACTATGGCTACACCTTC.

CDR3 sequence (DNA): TGTGCCAGCAGGTTGTTAGGAGACGAGCAGTACTTC. This encodes CASRLLGDEQYF. The gene calls are TRBV11-2 and TRBJ2-7; D not certain. V was cut by 6 bases and J by 5 bases, with 11 bases left in between. CDR3 length: 12 amino acids. Looked up from germline, CDR1 is SGHAT and CDR2 is FQNNGV.

The chain couples TRBV5-4 to TRBJ2-2; D possibly corresponds to TRBD1 (5 bases). Germline-derived CDR1 and CDR2 are SGHNT and YYREEE (reference sequence). Trimming pared 4 bases from V and 0 bases from J, leaving 13 bases between. The CDR3 covers 16 residues. The CDR3 DNA follows: TGTGCCAGCAGCCGACAGCGCGCATCGAACACCGGGGAGCTGTTTTTT. Protein product: CASSRQRASNTGELFF.

This clone was seen just once. CDR3 loop: CAWSEAGEEAFF. CDR3 DNA: TGTGCCTGGAGTGAAGCGGGGGAGGAAGCTTTCTTT. V is TRBV30 and J is TRBJ1-1, with D possibly being TRBD1 (5 bases). Trimming shortened V by 1 base and J by 8 bases, and 11 bases separated the two germline ends. This CDR3 is 12 amino acids long. Looked up from germline, CDR1 is GTSNPN and CDR2 is SVGIG (reference sequence).

The chain couples TRBV5-1 to TRBJ1-2; possibly TRBD1 for D (6 bases). Deletions cut 3 bases from V and 6 bases from J, with 18 bases between. The CDR3 consists of 15 residues. Per the germline V gene, CDR1 is SGHRS and CDR2 is YFSETQ. The chain's CDR3 is CASSSSQGLEHGYTF. CDR3 in DNA: TGCGCCAGCAGCTCTTCACAGGGATTAGAGCATGGCTACACCTTC.

This sequence joins TRBV7-9 and TRBJ1-2; 8 nucleotides match TRBD1. The CDR3 has 15 amino acids. The junction had 7 bases not matched to a gene; V was cut back by 1 base and J by 6 bases. Germline V CDR1 and CDR2: SEHNR, FQNEAQ (reference sequence). The CDR3 DNA reads TGTGCCAGCAGCTTAGGGGGACAGGACTTGGATGGCTACACCTTC. Its protein product is CASSLGGQDLDGYTF.

In the case of this clone: Other DNA variants within this sample encode the same CDR3. V and J are TRBV9 and TRBJ1-1; D not resolved. V lost 0 bases to trimming and J lost 0 bases, with 3 bases between them. Per the germline V gene, CDR1 is SGDLS and CDR2 is YYNGEE. The CDR3 has 13 residues. The CDR3 DNA is TGTGCCAGCAGCGTAGCGGTGAACACTGAAGCTTTCTTT. The encoded protein is CASSVAVNTEAFF. Full variable domain (rest looked up from reference TRBV9 and TRBJ1-1): DSGVTQTPKHLITATGQRVTLRCSPRSGDLSVYWYQQSLDQGLQFLIQYYNGEERAKGNILERFSAQQFPDLHSELNLSSLELGDSALYFCASSVAVNTEAFFGQGTRLTVV.

This chain connects TRBV20-1 to TRBJ1-2; D unclear. Germline assignment: CDR1 DFQATT and CDR2 SNEGSKA (reference sequence). The CDR3 loop spans 9 amino acids. In DNA form, the CDR3 reads TGCACGACATCCTCTGGCTACACCTTC. This encodes CTTSSGYTF.

V usage is TRBV11-2 and J usage is TRBJ1-4, with D unclear. This CDR3 spans 15 amino acids. CDR1 is SGHAT and CDR2 is FQNNGV in the germline V gene. V gave up 4 bases and J gave up 5 bases, with 14 bases separating them. CDR3 protein: CASSSPWEGNEKLFF. For the CDR3, the DNA is TGTGCCAGCAGCTCTCCTTGGGAGGGAAATGAAAAACTGTTTTTT.

V gene TRBV9 combines with J gene TRBJ2-6, with D unclear. The V end was cut by 5 bases, the J end by 0 bases, with 9 bases between. Germline lookup yields CDR1 SGDLS and CDR2 YYNGEE. This CDR3 region has 15 residues. CDR3 loop: CASSLQSSGANVLTF. The CDR3 bases are TGTGCCAGCAGTCTACAGAGCTCTGGGGCCAACGTCCTGACTTTC.

The chain is built from TRBV7-9 and TRBJ2-7; no reliable D call. Trimming stripped 5 bases from V and 0 bases from J, with 11 bases between. CDR1 is SEHNR, CDR2 FQNEAQ, per germline (reference sequence). The CDR3 is 14 residues long. The CDR3 loop reads CASSPLPSSYEQYF. The CDR3 nucleotides read TGTGCCAGCAGCCCACTTCCGAGCTCCTACGAGCAGTACTTC.

The V and J genes are TRBV5-1 and TRBJ2-7; 8 bases align to TRBD1. Trimming took 2 bases from V and 7 from J; bases not matched to a gene: 8. Germline CDR1 SGHRS, CDR2 YFSETQ. The CDR3 spans 14 residues. As DNA, the CDR3 is TGCGCCAGCAGCTTCCCCGGACAGGGCTCTGAGCAGTACTTC. As protein: CASSFPGQGSEQYF. Drawing the rest from reference TRBV5-1 and TRBJ2-7, the complete variable domain is KAGVTQTPRYLIKTRGQQVTLSCSPISGHRSVSWYQQTPGQGLQFLFEYFSETQRNKGNFPGRFSGRQFSNSRSEMNVSTLELGDSALYLCASSFPGQGSEQYFGPGTRLTVT.

The CDR3 region is CASSPRLAGEGEQFF. CDR3 DNA sequence: TGTGCCAGCAGTCCACGACTAGCGGGAGAGGGTGAGCAGTTCTTC. The chain is built from TRBV6-5 and TRBJ2-1; TRBD2 aligns across 12 bases. The J segment lost 9 bases and the V segment lost 5 bases, leaving 8 bases of the junction unmatched. Germline CDR1 MNHEY, CDR2 SVGAGI. This CDR3 spans 15 amino acids.

Notes on this clone: This sample includes further DNA sequences coding for the same CDR3. This chain uses TRBV3-1 (or the pseudogene TRBV3-2) with TRBJ2-7, with TRBD2 identical over 10 bases. CDR1 is LGHDT, CDR2 YNNKEL, per germline (reference sequence). There are 15 residues in the CDR3. The trim removed 1 base at V and 0 bases at J, leaving 0 bases unmatched. The CDR3 reads CASSQGTSGSYEQYF. The CDR3 DNA reads as TGTGCCAGCAGCCAAGGGACTAGCGGCTCCTACGAGCAGTACTTC.

The gene calls are TRBV5-1 and TRBJ2-1; TRBD2 agrees at 8 bases. The CDR3 loop spans 14 amino acids. CDR1 is SGHRS and CDR2 is YFSETQ in the germline V gene. J gave up 7 bases and V 3 bases, and 6 bases lay outside the gene matches. CDR3 region: CASSYSGSWNEQFF. DNA for the CDR3: TGCGCCAGCAGCTACAGCGGGAGTTGGAATGAGCAGTTCTTC. The variable domain in full, with the rest retrieved from reference TRBV5-1 and TRBJ2-1, is KAGVTQTPRYLIKTRGQQVTLSCSPISGHRSVSWYQQTPGQGLQFLFEYFSETQRNKGNFPGRFSGRQFSNSRSEMNVSTLELGDSALYLCASSYSGSWNEQFFGPGTRLTVL.

This clone was seen repeatedly, ten times or more. J is TRBJ1-4 and V is TRBV28, with unresolved D. CDR1 and CDR2 (germline): MDHEN, SYDVKM. The CDR3 is 12 amino acids. Between the trimmed V and J ends, which lost 4 bases and 10 bases, there was a span of 10 bases. CDR3 amino acids: CASSWRKGKLFF. The CDR3 DNA is TGTGCCAGCAGTTGGAGGAAAGGAAAACTGTTTTTT.

This chain links TRBV27 with TRBJ1-2, with D perhaps TRBD1 (5 bases). CDR1 MNHEY and CDR2 SMNVEV come from the germline V gene (reference sequence). This CDR3 has 13 amino acids. V shed 0 bases and J shed 5 bases, with 7 bases lying between them. The CDR3 DNA reads as TGTGCCAGCAGTTTATCGGAGGGGTATGGCTACACCTTC. The encoded protein is CASSLSEGYGYTF.